Sequencing of this T cell receptor beta chain was carried out in a study of T cells after posttransplantation cyclophosphamide. Trimming took 6 bases from V and 10 from J, leaving 16 bases between them. Per germline, CDR1 SGHNT and CDR2 YYREEE (reference sequence). The CDR3 is 13 residues long. The data were produced by immunoSEQ multiplex PCR, yet TCRdb's version contains in-frame clones alone and is incomplete. In total the sample includes 25,000 to 35,000 clones, none of them seen once. The study, taken as a whole, reports: Blood and skin or GI T cell repertoires showed limited TRB overlap.

The table lists this clone with many counts. Antigen unknown. The source of this sequence is a woman aged 25-40 years in good health and a related stem cell transplant donor. The material sequenced was PBMCs. J is TRBJ1-4 and V is TRBV5-4; tentative D call: TRBD1 (6 bases). The CDR3 region is CASKNRVGGKLFF. CDR3 coding DNA: TGTGCCAGCAAAAACAGGGTGGGCGGAAAACTGTTTTTT.